This is a list of T cell receptor beta chains from one sample in a study of blood T cell repertoires in COVID-19. Measured with immunoSEQ multiplex PCR; TCRdb has only the in-frame clones, and not every one. The repertoire has 34,000 or so clones, around 90% of them found once; the top ten carry 1.5% to 2.5%. The sample comprised peripheral blood. These receptors were collected from a man over 45 with active or convalescent COVID-19. Both conserved end residues are part of each CDR3. The D gene is left open where the match is weak. Clone size is not always given. Where it is, it says once, few, many or a class for expanded clones.

CASSPLAGTKNIQYF | TGTGCCAGCTCCCCACTAGCGGGCACCAAAAACATTCAGTACTTC | NA | TRBJ2-4 | TRBD2 | TRBV18
CASSPAGGNYLATDTQYF | TGTGCCAGCAGCCCAGCGGGAGGTAATTACTTAGCAACAGATACGCAGTATTTT | NA | TRBJ2-3 | TRBD2 | TRBV27
CASSLRGGTGNTEAFF | TGCGCCAGCAGCCTCAGAGGGGGCACAGGGAACACTGAAGCTTTCTTT | NA | TRBJ1-1 | TRBD1 | TRBV5-1
CASSPRATGGHEQFF | TGTGCCAGCTCACCACGAGCCACAGGGGGCCATGAGCAGTTCTTC | NA | TRBJ2-1 | TRBD1 | TRBV18
CASNPANEIYEQYF | TGTGCCAGCAACCCTGCTAACGAGATCTACGAGCAGTACTTC | NA | TRBJ2-7 | NA | TRBV6-5
CASSLVGGTTDTQYF | TGTGCCAGCAGCTTAGTTGGGGGGACCACAGATACGCAGTATTTT | NA | TRBJ2-3 | NA | TRBV7-7
CASSFRPLLQGADQPQHF | TGTGCCAGCAGCTTTCGACCCCTCCTACAGGGCGCGGATCAGCCCCAGCATTTT | NA | TRBJ1-5 | NA | TRBV7-6
CASSLTGWETQYF | TGTGCCAGCAGCTTGACAGGGTGGGAGACCCAGTACTTC | NA | TRBJ2-5 | TRBD1 | TRBV7-3
CASSSMGQGAKSYNEQFF | TGTGCCAGCAGTTCTATGGGACAGGGGGCAAAATCCTACAATGAGCAGTTCTTC | NA | TRBJ2-1 | TRBD1 | TRBV28
CAWSVDRPYGYTF | TGTGCCTGGAGTGTTGACAGACCCTATGGCTACACCTTC | once | TRBJ1-2 | NA | TRBV30
CASSLVGGGSPLVYEQYF | TGTGCCAGCAGCTTAGTGGGTGGCGGGAGCCCCCTTGTCTACGAGCAGTACTTC | NA | TRBJ2-7 | TRBD2 | TRBV11-2
CASSQDRTGVYNEQFF | TGTGCCAGCAGCCAAGATCGGACGGGAGTGTACAATGAGCAGTTCTTC | NA | TRBJ2-1 | NA | TRBV3-1/TRBV3-2
CASSERQLGSTYEQYF | TGTGCCAGCAGTGAAAGACAGCTCGGGTCCACCTACGAGCAGTACTTC | NA | TRBJ2-7 | NA | TRBV25-1
CASLRGGTYNSPLHF | TGTGCCAGCTTACGGGGGGGAACCTATAATTCACCCCTCCACTTT | NA | TRBJ1-6 | NA | TRBV28
CASSVQGGVAEKLFF | TGTGCCAGCAGCGTACAGGGGGGAGTGGCTGAAAAACTGTTTTTT | NA | TRBJ1-4 | TRBD1 | TRBV9
CASSYSIPGGRNTIYF | TGTGCCAGCAGTTACTCGATTCCAGGGGGAAGGAACACCATATATTTT | once | TRBJ1-3 | TRBD1 | TRBV6-5
CAISDNSYEQYF | TGTGCCATCAGTGACAACTCCTACGAGCAGTACTTC | NA | TRBJ2-7 | NA | TRBV10-3
CASSQRTGDNEQFF | TGCGCCAGCAGCCAAAGGACAGGAGACAATGAGCAGTTCTTC | NA | TRBJ2-1 | TRBD1 | TRBV4-3
CASSLAKRLTRELFF | TGTGCCAGCAGTTTAGCTAAAAGACTGACGAGGGAGCTGTTTTTT | NA | TRBJ2-2 | NA | TRBV28
CASSPLDRGSYGYTF | TGTGCCAGCTCACCACTGGACAGGGGTAGCTATGGCTACACCTTC | NA | TRBJ1-2 | TRBD1 | TRBV18
CASSRRAAADTQYF | TGTGCCAGCAGTAGGAGGGCAGCGGCAGATACGCAGTATTTT | NA | TRBJ2-3 | NA | TRBV28
CASSQRVLTNEKLFF | TGCGCCAGCAGTCAACGGGTACTAACTAATGAAAAACTGTTTTTT | NA | TRBJ1-4 | NA | TRBV23-1
CASRGRAYGELFF | TGTGCCAGTCGCGGGAGGGCCTACGGGGAGCTGTTTTTT | NA | TRBJ2-2 | TRBD2 | TRBV27
CASSTTLAGVGETQYF | TGTGCCAGTAGCACAACACTAGCGGGAGTTGGAGAGACCCAGTACTTC | NA | TRBJ2-5 | TRBD2 | TRBV19
CAIRATEETQYF | TGTGCCATCAGGGCGACAGAAGAGACCCAGTACTTC | NA | TRBJ2-5 | NA | TRBV10-3
CASSKWAGTYSNQPQHF | TGTGCCAGTAGTAAGTGGGCAGGGACTTATAGCAATCAGCCCCAGCATTTT | NA | TRBJ1-5 | NA | TRBV19
CSAVGPGTKNIQYF | TGCAGCGCGGTAGGGCCCGGGACCAAAAACATTCAGTACTTC | NA | TRBJ2-4 | NA | TRBV29-1
CASSLAPAGWNTGELFF | TGTGCCAGCAGCTTAGCCCCGGCAGGGTGGAACACCGGGGAGCTGTTTTTT | NA | TRBJ2-2 | NA | TRBV7-2
CASSWATSGTYNEQFF | TGTGCCAGCAGCTGGGCGACTAGCGGAACCTACAATGAGCAGTTCTTC | NA | TRBJ2-1 | TRBD2 | TRBV5-6
CASRYGNRDTEAFF | TGCGCCAGCAGATACGGAAACAGGGACACTGAAGCTTTCTTT | NA | TRBJ1-1 | NA | TRBV5-1
CASIPTSGANTGELFF | TGTGCCAGCATCCCGACTAGCGGGGCCAACACCGGGGAGCTGTTTTTT | NA | TRBJ2-2 | TRBD2 | TRBV7-2
CASSDGQGPNEQFF | TGTGCCAGCAGTGACGGACAGGGGCCCAATGAGCAGTTCTTC | NA | TRBJ2-1 | TRBD1 | TRBV6-4
CASSPVMRGDQETQYF | TGTGCCAGTAGTCCTGTGATGCGGGGGGACCAAGAGACCCAGTACTTC | NA | TRBJ2-5 | TRBD2 | TRBV19
CASSLAPGLTYNEQFF | TGTGCCAGCAGCTTAGCGCCGGGACTAACTTACAATGAGCAGTTCTTC | NA | TRBJ2-1 | TRBD2 | TRBV7-8
CASSTGGVDTGELFF | TGTGCCAGCAGCACGGGGGGCGTGGACACCGGGGAGCTGTTTTTT | NA | TRBJ2-2 | NA | TRBV28
CASKLGLAKNEQFF | TGTGCCAGCAAGTTGGGACTAGCGAAAAATGAGCAGTTCTTC | once | TRBJ2-1 | TRBD2 | TRBV27
CASRSEGTNEKLFF | TGTGCCAGCCGGTCGGAGGGAACTAATGAAAAACTGTTTTTT | few | TRBJ1-4 | NA | TRBV3-1/TRBV3-2
CASSRETSASWYNEQFF | TGTGCCAGTAGTAGAGAGACTAGCGCTTCTTGGTACAATGAGCAGTTCTTC | NA | TRBJ2-1 | TRBD2 | TRBV19
CASSLTGRNSPLHF | TGTGCCAGCAGCCTGACAGGGCGCAATTCACCCCTCCACTTT | NA | TRBJ1-6 | TRBD1 | TRBV3-1/TRBV3-2
CSASKSATFKETQYF | TGCAGTGCTAGTAAGAGCGCAACCTTCAAGGAGACCCAGTACTTC | NA | TRBJ2-5 | NA | TRBV20-1
CASSTMNTEAFF | TGTGCCAGCAGTACTATGAACACTGAAGCTTTCTTT | NA | TRBJ1-1 | NA | TRBV6-5
CASSPRDRPWYGYTF | TGTGCCAGCAGTCCCCGGGACAGGCCATGGTATGGCTACACCTTC | once | TRBJ1-2 | TRBD1 | TRBV25-1
CASSGLRVVETQYF | TGTGCCAGCTCGGGCCTCAGGGTTGTGGAGACCCAGTACTTC | NA | TRBJ2-5 | NA | TRBV18
CASSQSVSLEWYGYTF | TGCGCCAGCAGTCAATCGGTCAGCCTAGAGTGGTATGGCTACACCTTC | once | TRBJ1-2 | NA | TRBV23-1
CASSRRADPYNEQFF | TGTGCCAGCAGCCGCAGAGCGGACCCCTACAATGAGCAGTTCTTC | NA | TRBJ2-1 | NA | TRBV3-1/TRBV3-2
CASSEEDGTAGPYEQYF | TGCGCCAGCAGCGAGGAAGACGGGACAGCAGGTCCCTACGAGCAGTACTTC | NA | TRBJ2-7 | TRBD1 | TRBV5-1
CASSRQGNSPLHF | TGTGCCAGCAGCCGACAGGGCAATTCACCCCTCCACTTT | NA | TRBJ1-6 | TRBD1 | TRBV3-1/TRBV3-2